This TCR beta chain was captured by sequencing in a study of CD8+ T cells in alopecia areata. Findings of the study overall: In patients, TCRs were shared less clearly than in mice, and HLA may possibly be involved. Sequence data from scalp samples additionally include resident alphabeta T cells of normal skin.

V shed 4 bases and J 2 bases; nucleotides not matched to a gene: 6. The CDR3 is made up of 14 amino acids. From germline, CDR1 is SGHRS and CDR2 YFSETQ. To note about this clone: Its antigen is undetermined.

The investigators collected lesional scalp punch biopsies and peripheral blood from alopecia areata patients. Sorted populations comprised CD4+ and CD8+ T cells obtained from PBMCs. Extracted RNA was reverse transcribed into cDNA, the sequencing template. Profiled with immunoSEQ multiplex PCR; TCRdb holds only in-frame clones, not every one. The top ten clones hold approximately 19% of a sample with over 100,000 clones, 45% to 50% of them seen once. The clonotype originates from a human donor with alopecia areata. The sequences come from CD8+ T cells sorted from blood, collected at week 0. The rearrangement joins TRBV5-1 to TRBJ2-7; 7 positions agree with TRBD1. CDR3 sequence (DNA): TGCGCCAGCAGCGACGGTGGGACAGCCTACGAGCAGTACTTC. Amino acid sequence: CASSDGGTAYEQYF.